This T cell receptor beta chain was identified during a study of memory CD4+ T cells and cytomegalovirus serostatus. Sequencing was performed with immunoSEQ multiplex PCR; in TCRdb, only in-frame clones are kept and a portion is missing. This table has 50,000 or so clones, about 70% appearing once. A word on this clone: Its antigen is not known.

Single viable CD3+CD4+CD8-CD45RO+ cells were sorted as the memory CD4+ T cells. Overall study results and limits: CMV serostatus prediction reached median AUC about 0.96, or 0.93 with US-trained model.

There are 15 residues in the CDR3. The V gene's germline CDR1 is SGHTA and CDR2 FQGNSA. The V and J ends lost 1 base and 1 base respectively, with 11 bases between them. The origin of this receptor is an adult in good health and CMV-seropositive. The source material was memory CD4+ T cells from blood. The V gene is TRBV7-2, the J gene TRBJ2-7; D is undetermined. As DNA, the CDR3 is TGTGCCAGCAGCTTAGGTCTCGGATTTTCCTACGAGCAGTACTTC. Encoded protein: CASSLGLGFSYEQYF.